This T cell receptor beta chain is from a study of cytomegalovirus exposure and HLA in healthy donors. Study background: The 90 to 150 validation repertoires used the same platform as the 666 first-cohort repertoires, a later analysis reported. Regarding the study as a whole: The study put some 150 TCR beta chains on its list as cytomegalovirus-associated. The TCR clusters that emerged in the first cohort tended, a later analysis found, to co-occur in the 120 or so validation repertoires.

The method was immunoSEQ multiplex PCR; TCRdb's version includes in-frame clones alone and lacks a portion of them. The sample includes roughly 120,000 clones, under 90% of them seen just once. A word on this clone: The antigen is undetermined.

Germline CDR1 GTSNPN, CDR2 SVGIG (reference sequence). J was trimmed by 3 bases and V by 1 base; bases with no gene match: 1. The CDR3 sequence is 13 residues long. This TCR was recovered from a woman aged 30 to 39 in good health and CMV-seronegative. Sequenced material: PBMCs. The rearrangement links TRBV30 to TRBJ2-3, with 7 bases identical to TRBD1. DNA of the CDR3: TGTGCCTGGAGTGAACAGGGGACAGATACGCAGTATTTT. Its protein is CAWSEQGTDTQYF.